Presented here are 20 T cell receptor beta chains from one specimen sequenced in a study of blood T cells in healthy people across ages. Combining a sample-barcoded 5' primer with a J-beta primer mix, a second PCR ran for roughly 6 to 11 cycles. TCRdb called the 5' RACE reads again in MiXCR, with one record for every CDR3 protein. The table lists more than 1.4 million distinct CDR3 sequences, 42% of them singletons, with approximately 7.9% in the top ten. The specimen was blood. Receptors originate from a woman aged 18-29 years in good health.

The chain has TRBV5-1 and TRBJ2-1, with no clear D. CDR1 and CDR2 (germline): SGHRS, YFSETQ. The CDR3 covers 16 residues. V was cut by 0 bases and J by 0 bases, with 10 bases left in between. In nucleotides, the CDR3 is TGCGCCAGCAGCTTGGTACGCGCGAGCTCCTACAATGAGCAGTTCTTC. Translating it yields CASSLVRASSYNEQFF.

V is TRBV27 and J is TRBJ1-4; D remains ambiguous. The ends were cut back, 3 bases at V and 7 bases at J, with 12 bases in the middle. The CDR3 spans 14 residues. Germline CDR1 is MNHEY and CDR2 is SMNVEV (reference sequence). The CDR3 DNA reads TGTGCCAGCAGTTTTCAGGCCTCGGGTGAAAAACTGTTTTTT. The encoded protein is CASSFQASGEKLFF.

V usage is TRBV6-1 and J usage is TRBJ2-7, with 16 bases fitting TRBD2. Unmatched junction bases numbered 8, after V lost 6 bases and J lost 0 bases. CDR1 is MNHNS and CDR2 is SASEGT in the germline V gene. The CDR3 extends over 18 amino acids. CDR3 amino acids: CASSLGTSGRGFSYEQYF. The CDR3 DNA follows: TGTGCCAGCAGCCTTGGGACTAGCGGGAGGGGGTTCTCCTACGAGCAGTACTTC.

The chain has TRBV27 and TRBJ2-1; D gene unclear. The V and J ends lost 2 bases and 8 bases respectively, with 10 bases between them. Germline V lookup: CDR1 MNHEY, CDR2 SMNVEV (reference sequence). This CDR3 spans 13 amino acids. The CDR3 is CASSLPGRYEQFF. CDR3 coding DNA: TGTGCCAGCAGTTTACCCGGAAGGTATGAGCAGTTCTTC.

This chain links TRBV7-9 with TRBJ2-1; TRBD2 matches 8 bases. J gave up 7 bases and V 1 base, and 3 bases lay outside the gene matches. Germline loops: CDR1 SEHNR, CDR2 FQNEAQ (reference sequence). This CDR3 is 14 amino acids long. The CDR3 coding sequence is TGTGCCAGCAGCTTAGAAAGCGGGAGAAATGAGCAGTTCTTC. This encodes CASSLESGRNEQFF.

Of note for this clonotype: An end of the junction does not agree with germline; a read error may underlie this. CDR3 residues: CANSPGPGDYGYTF. The CDR3 nucleotides are TGCGCCAACAGCCCGGGGCCAGGCGACTATGGCTACACCTTC. This chain connects TRBV5-1 to TRBJ1-2; possibly TRBD1 for D (5 bases). The length of the CDR3 is 14 residues. In germline, CDR1 is SGHRS, CDR2 YFSETQ. The variable domain in full, with the rest retrieved from reference TRBV5-1 and TRBJ1-2, is KAGVTQTPRYLIKTRGQQVTLSCSPISGHRSVSWYQQTPGQGLQFLFEYFSETQRNKGNFPGRFSGRQFSNSRSEMNVSTLELGDSALYLCANSPGPGDYGYTFGSGTRLTVV.

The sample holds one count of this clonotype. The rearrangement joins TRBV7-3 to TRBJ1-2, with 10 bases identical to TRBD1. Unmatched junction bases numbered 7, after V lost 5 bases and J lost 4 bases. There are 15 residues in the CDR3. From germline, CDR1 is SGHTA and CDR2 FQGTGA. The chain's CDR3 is CASSTGQGSFYGYTF. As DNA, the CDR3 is TGTGCCAGCAGCACGGGACAGGGGAGCTTCTATGGCTACACCTTC. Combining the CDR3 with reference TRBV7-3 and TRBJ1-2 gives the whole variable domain GAGVSQTPSNKVTEKGKYVELRCDPISGHTALYWYRQSLGQGPEFLIYFQGTGAADDSGLPNDRFFAVRPEGSVSTLKIQRTERGDSAVYLCASSTGQGSFYGYTFGSGTRLTVV.

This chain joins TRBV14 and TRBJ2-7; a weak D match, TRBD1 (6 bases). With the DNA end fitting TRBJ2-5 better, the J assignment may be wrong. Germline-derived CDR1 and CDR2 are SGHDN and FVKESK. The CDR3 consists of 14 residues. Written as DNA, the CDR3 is TGTGCCAGCAGCCAAGGTCCAGGGGTTAAGACCCAGTACTTC. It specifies CASSQGPGVKTQYF.

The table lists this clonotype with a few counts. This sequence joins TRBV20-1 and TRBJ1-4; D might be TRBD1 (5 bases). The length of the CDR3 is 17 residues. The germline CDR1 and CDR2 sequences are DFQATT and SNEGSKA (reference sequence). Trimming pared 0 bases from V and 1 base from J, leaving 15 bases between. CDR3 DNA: TGCAGTGCTAGAGATCCACCAGGGCGGGGAACTAATGAAAAACTGTTTTTT. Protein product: CSARDPPGRGTNEKLFF.

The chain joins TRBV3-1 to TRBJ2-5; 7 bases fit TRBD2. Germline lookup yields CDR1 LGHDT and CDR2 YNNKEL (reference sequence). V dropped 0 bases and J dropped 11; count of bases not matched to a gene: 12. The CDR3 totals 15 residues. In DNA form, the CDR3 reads TGTGCCAGCAGCCAAGAGGCACTAGCGTCGCCCAGGCAGTACTTC. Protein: CASSQEALASPRQYF.

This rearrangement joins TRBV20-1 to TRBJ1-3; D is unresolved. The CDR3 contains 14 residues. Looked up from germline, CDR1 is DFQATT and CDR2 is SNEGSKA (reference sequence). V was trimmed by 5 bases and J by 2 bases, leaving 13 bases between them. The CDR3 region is CSAAQAQTGNTIYF. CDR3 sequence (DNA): TGCAGTGCTGCGCAGGCTCAGACTGGAAACACCATATATTTT.

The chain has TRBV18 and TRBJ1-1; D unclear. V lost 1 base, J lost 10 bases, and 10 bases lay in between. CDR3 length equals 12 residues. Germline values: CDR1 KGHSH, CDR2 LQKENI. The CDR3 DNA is TGTGCCAGCTCACCACAAATAAAGGGAGCTTTCTTT. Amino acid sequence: CASSPQIKGAFF. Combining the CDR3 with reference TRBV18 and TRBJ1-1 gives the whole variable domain NAGVMQNPRHLVRRRGQEARLRCSPMKGHSHVYWYRQLPEEGLKFMVYLQKENIIDESGMPKERFSAEFPKEGPSILRIQQVVRGDSAAYFCASSPQIKGAFFGQGTRLTVV.

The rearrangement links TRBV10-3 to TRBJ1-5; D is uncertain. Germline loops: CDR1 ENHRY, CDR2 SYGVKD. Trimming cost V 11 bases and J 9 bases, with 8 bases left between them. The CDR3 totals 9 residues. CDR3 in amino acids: CAVPGPQHF. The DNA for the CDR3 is TGTGCCGTTCCGGGGCCCCAGCATTTT.

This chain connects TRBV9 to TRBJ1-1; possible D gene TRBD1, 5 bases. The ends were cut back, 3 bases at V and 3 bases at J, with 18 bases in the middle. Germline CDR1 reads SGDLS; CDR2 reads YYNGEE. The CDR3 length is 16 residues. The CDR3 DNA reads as TGTGCCAGCAGCGCGCCCGGGGGGGAGGAAGACACTGAAGCTTTCTTT. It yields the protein CASSAPGGEEDTEAFF.

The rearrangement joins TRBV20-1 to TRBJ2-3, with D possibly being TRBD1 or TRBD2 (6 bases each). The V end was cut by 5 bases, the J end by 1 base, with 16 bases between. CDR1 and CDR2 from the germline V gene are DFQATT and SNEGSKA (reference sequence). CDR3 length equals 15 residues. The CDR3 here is CSARRSGAGTDTQYF. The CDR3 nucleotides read TGCAGTGCTCGACGCTCGGGGGCGGGCACAGATACGCAGTATTTT.

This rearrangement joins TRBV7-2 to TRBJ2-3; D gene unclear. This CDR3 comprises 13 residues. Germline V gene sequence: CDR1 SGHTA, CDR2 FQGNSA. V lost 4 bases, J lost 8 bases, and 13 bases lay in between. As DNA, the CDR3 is TGTGCCAGCAGCTCCGGAAGAATGGGTACGCAGTATTTT. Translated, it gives CASSSGRMGTQYF.

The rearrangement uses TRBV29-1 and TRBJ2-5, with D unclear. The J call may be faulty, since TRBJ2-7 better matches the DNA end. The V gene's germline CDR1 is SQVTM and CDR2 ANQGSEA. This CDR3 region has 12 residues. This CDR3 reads CSVEGRANEQYF. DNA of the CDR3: TGCAGCGTTGAAGGCCGGGCGAACGAGCAGTACTTC.

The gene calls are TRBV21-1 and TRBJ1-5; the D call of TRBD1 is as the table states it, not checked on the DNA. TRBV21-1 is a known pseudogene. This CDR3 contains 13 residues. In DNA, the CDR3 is TGTGCCAGCGGACAGGGTGTCAATCAGCCCCAGCATTTT. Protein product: CASGQGVNQPQHF.

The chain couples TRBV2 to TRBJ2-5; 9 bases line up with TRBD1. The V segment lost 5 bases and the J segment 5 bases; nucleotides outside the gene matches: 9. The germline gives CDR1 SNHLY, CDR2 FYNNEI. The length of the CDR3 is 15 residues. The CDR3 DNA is TGTGCCAGCAGTTCGGACAGGGGAGGCGGCGAGACCCAGTACTTC. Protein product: CASSSDRGGGETQYF. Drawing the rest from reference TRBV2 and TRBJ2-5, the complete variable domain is EPEVTQTPSHQVTQMGQEVILRCVPISNHLYFYWYRQILGQKVEFLVSFYNNEISEKSEIFDDQFSVERPDGSNFTLKIRSTKLEDSAMYFCASSSDRGGGETQYFGPGTRLLVL.

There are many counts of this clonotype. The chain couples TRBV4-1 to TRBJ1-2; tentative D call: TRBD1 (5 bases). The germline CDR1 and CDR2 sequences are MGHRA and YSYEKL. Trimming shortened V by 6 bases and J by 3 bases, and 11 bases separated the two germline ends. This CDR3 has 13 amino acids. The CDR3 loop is CASRLGDHYGYTF. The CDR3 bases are TGCGCCAGCAGACTAGGGGACCACTATGGCTACACCTTC.